A single sample is the source of the 19 T cell receptor beta chains below, sequenced in a study of blood T cell repertoires in COVID-19. The table came from immunoSEQ multiplex PCR; TCRdb's copy has only in-frame clones and leaves some out. This table holds around 41,000 clones, about 88% found once. Sequenced: peripheral blood. The receptors were sampled from a human donor in a cohort sampled during active COVID-19.

This rearrangement joins TRBV6-5 to TRBJ1-2, with a possible D match to TRBD1 (5 bases). V was trimmed by 7 bases and J by 4 bases, leaving 19 bases between them. The CDR3 spans 15 residues. The germline V gene encodes CDR1 MNHEY and CDR2 SVGAGI. For the CDR3, the DNA is TGTGCCAGCACCGGAGGGGCCCCACTAGGCTATGGCTACACCTTC. It encodes CASTGGAPLGYGYTF.

The rearrangement uses TRBV15 and TRBJ2-7; TRBD1 matches at 10 bases. Germline CDR1 is LNHNV and CDR2 is YYDKDF (reference sequence). This CDR3 is 14 amino acids long. V shed 5 bases, J shed 7 bases, and the junction held 8 bases outside the gene matches. The CDR3 DNA follows: TGTGCCACCAGCTTCGACAGGGGGCCTCGGGAGCAGTACTTC. This encodes CATSFDRGPREQYF.

J is TRBJ1-3 and V is TRBV6-1, with TRBD1 as a possible D gene (6 bases). Germline V lookup: CDR1 MNHNS, CDR2 SASEGT. The V and J ends lost 1 base and 4 bases respectively, with 11 bases between them. The CDR3 sequence is 15 residues long. CDR3 in DNA: TGTGCCAGCAGTGAAGTCGGGGGGCCCGGAAACACCATATATTTT. It translates to CASSEVGGPGNTIYF.

The chain uses TRBV4-2 and TRBJ1-2, with unresolved D. The CDR3 sequence is 15 residues long. Germline assignment: CDR1 LGHNA and CDR2 YNFKEQ. The ends were cut back, 4 bases at V and 4 bases at J, with 16 bases in the middle. CDR3 DNA: TGTGCCAGCAGCCCTGGAGGACGGGAATCCTATGGCTACACCTTC. This codes for CASSPGGRESYGYTF.

The chain employs TRBV12-3 or TRBV12-4 and TRBJ1-1; possibly TRBD1 for D (5 bases). The V end was cut by 5 bases, the J end by 3 bases, with 10 bases between. The CDR3 contains 13 residues. DNA for the CDR3: TGTGCCAGCAGTAGGGGCGCGGACACTGAAGCTTTCTTT. Its protein product is CASSRGADTEAFF.

The chain employs TRBV11-2 and TRBJ2-7; 7 bases agree with TRBD2. V trimming: 5 bases; J trimming: 3 bases; junction bases outside the gene matches: 7. Germline CDR1 is SGHAT and CDR2 is FQNNGV. CDR3 length: 14 amino acids. The CDR3 protein is CASSASSGGYEQYF. CDR3 DNA: TGTGCCAGCAGCGCTAGTTCGGGGGGCTACGAGCAGTACTTC.

The chain has TRBV6-1 and TRBJ1-1; D ambiguous. Trimming removed 2 bases from V and 3 bases from J, with 7 bases in between. The CDR3 is made up of 13 amino acids. From germline, CDR1 is MNHNS and CDR2 SASEGT. This chain's CDR3 is CASSEHKYTEAFF. The CDR3 coding sequence is TGTGCCAGCAGTGAACACAAATACACTGAAGCTTTCTTT.

With regard to this clone: The same CDR3 is also encoded by other DNA sequences in this sample. This rearrangement joins TRBV7-9 to TRBJ2-5; TRBD2 matches 15 bases. With 3 bases clipped from V and 1 base from J, the junction kept 0 bases outside the gene matches. CDR3 length equals 16 residues. Germline CDR1 reads SEHNR; CDR2 reads FQNEAQ (reference sequence). The CDR3 region has the DNA TGTGCCAGCAGCTTGGGACTAGCGGGGGGCCAAGAGACCCAGTACTTC. Translation gives CASSLGLAGGQETQYF.

This clone was detected only once. The chain couples TRBV19 to TRBJ2-6, with a possible D match to TRBD2 (6 bases). This CDR3 is built from 16 residues. V was trimmed by 6 bases and J by 0 bases, leaving 12 bases between them. Germline CDR1 LNHDA, CDR2 SQIVND (reference sequence). The CDR3 DNA follows: TGTGCCAGTAGCATGGGACTTTTCTCTGGGGCCAACGTCCTGACTTTC. Its translation: CASSMGLFSGANVLTF.

The V and J genes are TRBV2 and TRBJ1-6; D gene unclear. The V and J ends lost 7 bases and 7 bases respectively, with 20 bases between them. This CDR3 is 16 amino acids long. The germline gives CDR1 SNHLY, CDR2 FYNNEI. In DNA, the CDR3 is TGTGCCAGCACCTATCGAGAGGGAAACTTAAATTCACCCCTCCACTTT. Encoded protein: CASTYREGNLNSPLHF. The full variable domain, completed using reference TRBV2 and TRBJ1-6, is EPEVTQTPSHQVTQMGQEVILRCVPISNHLYFYWYRQILGQKVEFLVSFYNNEISEKSEIFDDQFSVERPDGSNFTLKIRSTKLEDSAMYFCASTYREGNLNSPLHFGNGTRLTVT.

V usage is TRBV4-1 and J usage is TRBJ2-7; 11 nucleotides align to TRBD1. Germline V gives CDR1 MGHRA, CDR2 YSYEKL. Germline trimming cut 1 base from V and 0 bases from J; bases unmatched to any gene: 2. The CDR3 is 16 residues long. DNA of the CDR3: TGCGCCAGCAGCCAAGGGACAGGGGGCGTCTCCTACGAGCAGTACTTC. Residues: CASSQGTGGVSYEQYF.

The gene calls are TRBV5-4 and TRBJ1-3, with 7 bases that match TRBD1. CDR3 length: 14 residues. Germline V gene data show CDR1 as SGHNT and CDR2 as YYREEE (reference sequence). J gave up 4 bases and V 4 bases, and 5 bases lay outside the gene matches. Here the CDR3 reads CASSTGTVGNTIYF. CDR3 DNA sequence: TGTGCCAGCAGCACAGGGACAGTCGGAAACACCATATATTTT.

This rearrangement joins TRBV11-2 to TRBJ1-1; 9 bases fit TRBD1. The germline V gene encodes CDR1 SGHAT and CDR2 FQNNGV. The J segment lost 8 bases and the V segment lost 3 bases, leaving 13 bases of the junction unmatched. The CDR3 has 16 amino acids. The CDR3 nucleotides are TGTGCCAGCAGCTTGGGACAGGGCCTAGGGGCCGCCGAAGCTTTCTTT. The encoded protein is CASSLGQGLGAAEAFF.

This chain connects TRBV19 to TRBJ2-4, with 7 bases matching TRBD1. Per the germline V gene, CDR1 is LNHDA and CDR2 is SQIVND (reference sequence). V shed 7 bases, J shed 2 bases, and the junction held 5 bases outside the gene matches. This CDR3 spans 14 amino acids. This CDR3 reads CASTAGGSKNIQYF. The CDR3 coding sequence is TGTGCCAGTACCGCAGGGGGTTCCAAAAACATTCAGTACTTC. The full variable domain, in which reference TRBV19 and TRBJ2-4 provide the parts outside the CDR3, is DGGITQSPKYLFRKEGQNVTLSCEQNLNHDAMYWYRQDPGQGLRLIYYSQIVNDFQKGDIAEGYSVSREKKESFPLTVTSAQKNPTAFYLCASTAGGSKNIQYFGAGTRLSVL.

J is TRBJ2-1 and V is TRBV4-1, with D possibly matching TRBD2 (6 bases). V lost 1 base and J 7 bases, leaving 8 bases between the germline ends. This CDR3 comprises 13 residues. The germline V gene encodes CDR1 MGHRA and CDR2 YSYEKL. CDR3 bases: TGCGCCAGCAGCCAAGTGGGGGGAAATGAGCAGTTCTTC. Protein: CASSQVGGNEQFF.

The chain has TRBV19 and TRBJ2-5, with D unclear. This CDR3 region has 13 residues. The V and J ends lost 5 bases and 6 bases respectively, with 13 bases between them. The V gene's germline CDR1 is LNHDA and CDR2 SQIVND (reference sequence). CDR3 residues: CASSGPLQKTQYF. The CDR3 nucleotides are TGTGCCAGTAGTGGGCCTCTACAGAAGACCCAGTACTTC.

The rearrangement joins TRBV7-2 to TRBJ1-4; no firm D call. V was shortened by 0 bases and J by 4 bases, with 12 bases between the two germline ends. This CDR3 has 16 amino acids. Germline V gives CDR1 SGHTA, CDR2 FQGNSA. CDR3 protein: CASSLAPGRSNEKLFF. In DNA form, the CDR3 reads TGTGCCAGCAGCTTAGCCCCGGGGAGAAGTAATGAAAAACTGTTTTTT.

The CDR3 sequence is CASSQLPGLAGGYEQYF. CDR3 nucleotides: TGTGCCAGCAGCCAATTGCCGGGACTAGCGGGGGGCTACGAGCAGTACTTC. The chain combines TRBV3-1 (or the pseudogene TRBV3-2) with TRBJ2-7, with 15 bases that match TRBD2. With 2 bases clipped from V and 3 bases from J, the junction kept 5 bases outside the gene matches. The CDR3 runs to 17 residues. CDR1 is LGHDT, CDR2 YNNKEL, per germline (reference sequence).

V usage is TRBV6-4 and J usage is TRBJ2-4; weak D call: TRBD2 (6 bases). The ends were cut back, 0 bases at V and 7 bases at J, with 16 bases in the middle. This CDR3 is 16 amino acids long. CDR1 and CDR2 from the germline V gene are MRHNA and SNTAGT. The CDR3 DNA reads as TGTGCCAGCAGTGACTCCTGGAGGGAAACGCGGAACATTCAGTACTTC. Amino acid sequence: CASSDSWRETRNIQYF.